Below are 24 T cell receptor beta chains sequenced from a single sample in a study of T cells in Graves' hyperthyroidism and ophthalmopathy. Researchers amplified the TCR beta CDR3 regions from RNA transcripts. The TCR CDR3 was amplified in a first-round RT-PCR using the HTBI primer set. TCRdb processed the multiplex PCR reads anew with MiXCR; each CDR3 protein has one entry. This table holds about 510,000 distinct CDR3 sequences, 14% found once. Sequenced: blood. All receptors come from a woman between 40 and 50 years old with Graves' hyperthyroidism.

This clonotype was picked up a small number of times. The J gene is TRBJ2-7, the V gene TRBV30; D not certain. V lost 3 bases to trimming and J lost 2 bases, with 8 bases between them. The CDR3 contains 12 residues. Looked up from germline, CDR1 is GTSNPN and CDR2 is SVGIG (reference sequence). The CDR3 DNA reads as TGTGCCTGGAGGAAACGGACCTACGAGCAGTACTTC. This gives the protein CAWRKRTYEQYF.

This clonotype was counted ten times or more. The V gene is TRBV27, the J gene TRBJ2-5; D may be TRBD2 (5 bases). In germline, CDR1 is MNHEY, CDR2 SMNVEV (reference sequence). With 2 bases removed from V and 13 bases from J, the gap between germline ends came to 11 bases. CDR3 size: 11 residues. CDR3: CASSLGGLPYF. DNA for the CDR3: TGTGCCAGCAGTTTAGGCGGGCTACCGTACTTC.

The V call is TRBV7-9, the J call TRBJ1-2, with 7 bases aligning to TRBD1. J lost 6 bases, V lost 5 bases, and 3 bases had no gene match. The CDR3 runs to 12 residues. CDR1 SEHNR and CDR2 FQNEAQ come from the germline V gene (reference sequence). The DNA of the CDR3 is TGTGCCAGCAGCCAGGGGGGTAATGGCTACACCTTC. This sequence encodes CASSQGGNGYTF.

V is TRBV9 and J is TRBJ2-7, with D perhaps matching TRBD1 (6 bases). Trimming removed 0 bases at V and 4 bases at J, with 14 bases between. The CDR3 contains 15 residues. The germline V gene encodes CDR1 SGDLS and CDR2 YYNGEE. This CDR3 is CASSVGGGGLYEQYF. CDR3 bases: TGTGCCAGCAGCGTAGGAGGGGGTGGGCTTTACGAGCAGTACTTC.

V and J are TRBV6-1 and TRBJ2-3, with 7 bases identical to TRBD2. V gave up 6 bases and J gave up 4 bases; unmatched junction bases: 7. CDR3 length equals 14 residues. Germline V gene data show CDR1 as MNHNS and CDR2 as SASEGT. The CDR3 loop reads CASSMTSSADTQYF. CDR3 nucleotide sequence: TGTGCCAGCAGCATGACTAGCTCTGCAGATACGCAGTATTTT.

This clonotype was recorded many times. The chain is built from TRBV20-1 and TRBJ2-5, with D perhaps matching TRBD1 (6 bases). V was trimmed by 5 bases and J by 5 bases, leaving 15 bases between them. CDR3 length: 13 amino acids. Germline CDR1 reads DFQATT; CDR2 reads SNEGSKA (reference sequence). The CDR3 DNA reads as TGCAGTGCTTCATACAGGGTGGTCGAGACCCAGTACTTC. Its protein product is CSASYRVVETQYF.

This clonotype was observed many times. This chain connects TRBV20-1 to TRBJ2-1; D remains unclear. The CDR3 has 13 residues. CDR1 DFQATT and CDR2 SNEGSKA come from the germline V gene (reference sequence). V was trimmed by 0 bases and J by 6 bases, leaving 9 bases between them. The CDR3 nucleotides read TGCAGTGCTAGAGATCCCCAAACCAATGAGCAGTTCTTC. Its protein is CSARDPQTNEQFF.

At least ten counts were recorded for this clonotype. CDR3 DNA sequence: TGTGCCAGCAGCCATCTCGGACTAGCGGGGAACACCTACGAGCAGTACTTC. This sequence encodes CASSHLGLAGNTYEQYF. This chain connects TRBV3-1 to TRBJ2-7; 12 bases are shared with TRBD2. The CDR3 loop spans 17 amino acids. Germline CDR1 is LGHDT and CDR2 is YNNKEL (reference sequence). V trimming: 3 bases; J trimming: 2 bases; junction bases outside the gene matches: 8.

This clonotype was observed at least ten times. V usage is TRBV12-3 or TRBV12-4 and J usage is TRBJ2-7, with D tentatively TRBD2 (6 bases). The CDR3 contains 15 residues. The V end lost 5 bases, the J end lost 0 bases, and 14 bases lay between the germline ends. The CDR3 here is CASSPGLQTSYEQYF. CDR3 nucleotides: TGTGCCAGCAGTCCCGGACTACAAACCTCCTACGAGCAGTACTTC.

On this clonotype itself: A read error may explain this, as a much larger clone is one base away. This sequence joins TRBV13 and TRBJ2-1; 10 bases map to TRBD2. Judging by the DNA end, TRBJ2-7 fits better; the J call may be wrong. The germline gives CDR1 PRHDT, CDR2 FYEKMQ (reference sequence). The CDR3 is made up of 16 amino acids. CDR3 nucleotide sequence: TGTGCCAGCAGCTTATATTCCCTAGCGGGAGTGAATGAGCAGTACTTC. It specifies CASSLYSLAGVNEQYF.

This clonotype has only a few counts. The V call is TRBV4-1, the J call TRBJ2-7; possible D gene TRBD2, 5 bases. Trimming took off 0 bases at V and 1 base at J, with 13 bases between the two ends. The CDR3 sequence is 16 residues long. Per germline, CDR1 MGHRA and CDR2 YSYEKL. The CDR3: CASSQEEVYASYEQYF. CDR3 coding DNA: TGCGCCAGCAGCCAAGAGGAGGTATATGCTTCCTACGAGCAGTACTTC.

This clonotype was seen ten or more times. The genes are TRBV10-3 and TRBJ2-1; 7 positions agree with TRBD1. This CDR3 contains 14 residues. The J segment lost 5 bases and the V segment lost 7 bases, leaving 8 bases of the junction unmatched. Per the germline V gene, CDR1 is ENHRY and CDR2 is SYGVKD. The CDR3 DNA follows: TGTGCCATCACCCCCGACAGGGTCCACAATGAGCAGTTCTTC. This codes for CAITPDRVHNEQFF.

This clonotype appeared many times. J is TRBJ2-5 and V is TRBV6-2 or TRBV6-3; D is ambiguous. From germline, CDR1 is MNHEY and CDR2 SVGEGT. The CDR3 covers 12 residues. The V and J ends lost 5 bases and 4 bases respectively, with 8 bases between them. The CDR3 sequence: CASSQARETQYF. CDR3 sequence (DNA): TGTGCCAGCAGTCAGGCGAGAGAGACCCAGTACTTC.

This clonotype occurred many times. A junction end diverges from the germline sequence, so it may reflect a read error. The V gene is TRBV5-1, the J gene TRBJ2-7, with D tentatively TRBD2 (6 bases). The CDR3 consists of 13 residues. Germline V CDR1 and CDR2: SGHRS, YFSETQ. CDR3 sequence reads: CASSVGSSYEQYF. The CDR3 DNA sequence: TGTGCCAGCAGTGTCGGGAGCTCCTACGAGCAGTACTTC.

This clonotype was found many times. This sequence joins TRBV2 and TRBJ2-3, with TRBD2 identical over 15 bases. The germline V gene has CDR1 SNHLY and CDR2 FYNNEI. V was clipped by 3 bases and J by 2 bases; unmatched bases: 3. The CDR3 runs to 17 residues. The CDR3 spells CASSEGLAGGFTDTQYF. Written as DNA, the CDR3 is TGTGCCAGCAGTGAGGGACTAGCGGGAGGTTTCACAGATACGCAGTATTTT.

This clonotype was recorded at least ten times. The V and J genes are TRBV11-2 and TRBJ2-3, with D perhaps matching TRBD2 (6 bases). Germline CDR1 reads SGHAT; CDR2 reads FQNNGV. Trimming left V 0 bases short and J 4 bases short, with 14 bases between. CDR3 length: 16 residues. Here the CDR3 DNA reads TGTGCCAGCAGCTTAGATCTAGGCGGGAACTCAGATACGCAGTATTTT. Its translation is CASSLDLGGNSDTQYF.

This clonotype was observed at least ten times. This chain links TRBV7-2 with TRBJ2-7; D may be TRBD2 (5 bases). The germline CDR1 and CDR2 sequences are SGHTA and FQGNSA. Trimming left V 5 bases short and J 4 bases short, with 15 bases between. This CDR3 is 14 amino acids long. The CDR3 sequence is CASSQTTTRYEQYF. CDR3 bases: TGTGCCAGCAGCCAGACTACCACGAGATACGAGCAGTACTTC.

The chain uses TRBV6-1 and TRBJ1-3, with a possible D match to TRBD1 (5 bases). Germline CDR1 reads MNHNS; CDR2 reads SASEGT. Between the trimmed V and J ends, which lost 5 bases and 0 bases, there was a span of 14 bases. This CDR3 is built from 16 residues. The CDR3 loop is CASSYGGARSGNTIYF. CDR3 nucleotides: TGTGCCAGCAGTTATGGAGGGGCCCGCTCTGGAAACACCATATATTTT.

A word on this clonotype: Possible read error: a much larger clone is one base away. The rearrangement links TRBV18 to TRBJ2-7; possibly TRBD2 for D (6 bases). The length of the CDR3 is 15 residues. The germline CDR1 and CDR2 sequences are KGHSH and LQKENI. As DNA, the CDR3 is TGTGCCTGCTCACCACCGGAGGGAAGGACCTACGAGCAGTACTTC. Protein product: CACSPPEGRTYEQYF.

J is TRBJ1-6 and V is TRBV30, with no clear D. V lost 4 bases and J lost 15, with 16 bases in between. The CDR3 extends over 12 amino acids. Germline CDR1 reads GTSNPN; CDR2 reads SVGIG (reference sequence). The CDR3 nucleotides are TGTGCCTGGATTACTACAGCCGGGGACCTCCACTTT. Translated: CAWITTAGDLHF.

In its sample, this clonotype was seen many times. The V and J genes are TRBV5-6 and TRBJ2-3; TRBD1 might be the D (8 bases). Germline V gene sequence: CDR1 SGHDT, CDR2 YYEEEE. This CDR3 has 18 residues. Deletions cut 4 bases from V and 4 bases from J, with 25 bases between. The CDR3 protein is CASSRLQGGAAGADTQYF. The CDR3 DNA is TGTGCCAGCAGCCGCCTACAGGGGGGTGCGGCGGGAGCAGATACGCAGTATTTT. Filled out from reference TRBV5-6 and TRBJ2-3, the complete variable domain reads DAGVTQSPTHLIKTRGQQVTLRCSPKSGHDTVSWYQQALGQGPQFIFQYYEEEERQRGNFPDRFSGHQFPNYSSELNVNALLLGDSALYLCASSRLQGGAAGADTQYFGPGTRLTVL.

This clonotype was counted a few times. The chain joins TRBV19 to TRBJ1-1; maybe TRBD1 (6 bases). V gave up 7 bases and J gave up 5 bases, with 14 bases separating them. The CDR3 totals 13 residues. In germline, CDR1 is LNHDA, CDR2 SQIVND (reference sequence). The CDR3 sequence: CASISIQGTEAFF. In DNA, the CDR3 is TGTGCCAGTATCTCCATACAGGGTACTGAAGCTTTCTTT.

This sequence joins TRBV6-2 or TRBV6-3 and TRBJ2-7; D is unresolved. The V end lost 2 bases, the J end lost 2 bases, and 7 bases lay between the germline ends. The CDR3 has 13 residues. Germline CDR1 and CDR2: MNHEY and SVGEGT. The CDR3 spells CASSYMGPYEQYF. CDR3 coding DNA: TGTGCCAGCAGTTACATGGGCCCCTACGAGCAGTACTTC.

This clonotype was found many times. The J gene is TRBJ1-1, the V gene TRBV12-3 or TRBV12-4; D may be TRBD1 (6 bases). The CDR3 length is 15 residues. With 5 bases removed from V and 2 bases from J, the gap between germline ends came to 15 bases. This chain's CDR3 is CASSPIRTANTEAFF. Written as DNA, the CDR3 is TGTGCCAGCAGTCCTATCCGGACAGCCAACACTGAAGCTTTCTTT.